This TCR beta chain was profiled in a study of shared clonotypes between healthy human individuals (TCRdb year 2020). With regard to the full study: Three men and a couple of women, aged 18 to 49 years, made up the cohort. For each donor, CD4 naive and CD4 memory were each given three plates, CD8 naive was given two plates, and CD8 memory was given one plate. To estimate repertoire size and how much clonotypes are shared between individuals, the study performed deep sequencing of blood TCR repertoires from 4 to 6 healthy adults. Libraries were prepared and TCR repertoires were sequenced by different laboratories using diverse techniques, in order to increase sequencing depth and limit assay-specific biases. Per donor, leukapheresis produced somewhere between about 0.85 and 10 billion PBMCs. The paper as a whole reports these results and caveats: Even with the large sequencing depth, rarefaction of the sorted-subset datasets indicated that sequencing was incomplete. About 5% of naive CD4, 3.5% of naive CD8, about 2.5% of memory CD4, and 0.4% of memory CD8 clonotypes were shared across several donors. Naive subsets generally had larger estimated clonotype richness than memory subsets. Based on pairwise subsampling, the degree of clonotype sharing among donors was expected to be affected by sequencing depth. The genetic and exposure-history diversity represented was limited by the small number of donors. Sampling was restricted to blood, and TCR repertoires in tissues likely differ from the TCR repertoires found in blood. Compared with non-shared clonotypes, the clonotypes found in all four sorted-subset donors had higher generation probabilities.

Via the germline V gene (reference sequence), CDR1 is MNHNY and CDR2 SVGAGI. Inclusive of the bounding cysteine and phenylalanine, the CDR3 is 16 residues long. Only the CDR3 region is kept as DNA, spanning 48 bases read in frame from base 1. The junction carries 13 bases between V and J, which are trimmed by 5 bases and 0 bases respectively. CD8 naive samples were obtained by positive selection for CCR7 among CD45RO-negative cells, yielding a CD45RA+CCR7+ population from which TemRA cells were excluded. Healthy HIV-negative adults with no recently reported acute infections or vaccinations were included as donors. Every donor was a Caucasian adult living in Nashville, Tennessee, USA. After blood collection by leukapheresis, PBMCs were isolated using Ficoll-Histopaque density gradient centrifugation and then cryopreserved in the vapor phase of liquid nitrogen. Analytical flow cytometry was used to check the purity and quantity of each magnetically sorted T cell population. Genomic DNA was isolated from each sorted fraction and quantified by UV absorbance on a Nanodrop 2000c.

On this clone itself: What antigen it recognizes has not been identified. There are no base qualities to consult, and no much larger clone falls within one base.

Using the deep immunoSEQ assay, TCR CDR3 regions were amplified from genomic DNA by multiplex PCR. Extracted genomic DNA from each cell subset was spread evenly across all wells of several immunoSEQ 96-well plates, with each plate serving as a replicate. For sorted subsets, approximately 190 ng genomic DNA, equal to tens of thousands of T cell genomes, was loaded into each replicate PCR. The purified libraries were quantified using a Qubit 3.0 fluorometer, sized with a Bioanalyzer 2100, and then quantified again using the KAPA Library Quantification kit. A separate single-read 150-cycle Illumina NextSeq 550 flow cell was used to sequence each immunoSEQ 96-well plate. As for how the authors treated the data: Because the immunoSEQ output included only junctional sequences and no quality scores, the filtering could not be the same as the filtering used for full-length reads. To assign V/J genes and CDR3, sequences were annotated using PyIR, a Python wrapper for IgBLAST v1.9, with IMGT germline references. Any read was removed if the V/J assignment was weak (E-value above 1e-6), the CDR3 was missing, or the read contained stop codons, out-of-frame junctions, or ambiguous translated residues. V3J clonotypes were defined by identical inferred V gene, J gene, and CDR3 amino acid sequence. The percentage overlap between two repertoires was calculated by dividing the number of shared unique clonotypes by the size of the smaller repertoire. RTK rarefaction, the Chao1 estimator, and Recon v2.1 estimates of unobserved clonotypes were used to assess repertoire richness. OLGA was used to compute generation probabilities for all TCRbeta clonotypes that the gDNA method yielded from a handful of donors. What TCRdb holds here is the immuneACCESS table cut down to in-frame rearrangements. Part of the clones is not present; checked against another copy, under half of the missing clones reflect an unresolved V gene, and the others are unexplained. V, J and clone size were drawn from that table, and D and trimming were deduced from the DNA. The sample table holds about 590,000 clones, of which about 95% were seen once. The top ten clonotypes cover around 0.11% of the sample.

Recombination connected TRBV6-6 to TRBJ2-2; TRBD2 is perhaps the D gene, given 5 matching bases. The sequenced sample consisted of naive CD8+ T cells sorted from blood. The cell subset or site tag for this specimen amounts to: CD45RA+CCR7+. The clonotype originates from a woman in her thirties in good health. CDR3 region: CASSRLSSSNTGELFF. The DNA sequence is given as TGTGCCAGCAGTCGTCTATCTAGCTCGAACACCGGGGAGCTGTTTTTT.